This record looks at one TCR beta chain sequence and its context. The record originates from a study of tumor-infiltrating lymphocytes in primary liver carcinoma. The CDR3 is made up of 14 amino acids. Germline values: CDR1 SEHNR, CDR2 FQNEAQ (reference sequence). Unsorted whole blood yielded blood RNA, and germline DNA was extracted as well. Using a constant-region primer together with ProtoScript II reverse transcriptase, TCR beta cDNA was made from approximately 0.55 ug of total RNA. Three nested multiplex PCR rounds, a slightly modified ARM-PCR method, built the TCR beta libraries. Investigators reported that the first two PCR rounds, at around 11 cycles each, used TRBV1-TRBV30 forward primers with a C-beta reverse primer. TCRdb itself ran the multiplex PCR reads through MiXCR, one entry per CDR3 protein. The top ten hold around 15% of the sample, which has a few hundred thousand distinct CDR3 sequences, about three fifths seen once.

The origin of this receptor is a woman under 40 with primary liver carcinoma and hepatitis B virus infection. Sequenced material: peripheral blood. The chain links TRBV7-9 to TRBJ1-2, with TRBD1 matching over 7 bases. The CDR3 protein is CDNSMGQTNYGYTF. CDR3 nucleotides: TGTGACAACAGCATGGGACAGACGAACTATGGCTACACCTTC.